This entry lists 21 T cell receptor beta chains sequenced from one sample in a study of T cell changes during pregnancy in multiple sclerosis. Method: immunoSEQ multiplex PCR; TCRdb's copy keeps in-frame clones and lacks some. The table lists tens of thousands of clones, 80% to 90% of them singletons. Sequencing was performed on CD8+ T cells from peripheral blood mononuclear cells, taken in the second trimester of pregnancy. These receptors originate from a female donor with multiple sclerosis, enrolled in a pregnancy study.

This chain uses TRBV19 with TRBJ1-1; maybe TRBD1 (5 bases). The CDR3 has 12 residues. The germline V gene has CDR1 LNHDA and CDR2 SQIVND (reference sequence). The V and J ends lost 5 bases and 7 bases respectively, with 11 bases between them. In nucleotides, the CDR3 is TGTGCCAGTAGTCCTCGGGGGATTGAAGCTTTCTTT. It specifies CASSPRGIEAFF.

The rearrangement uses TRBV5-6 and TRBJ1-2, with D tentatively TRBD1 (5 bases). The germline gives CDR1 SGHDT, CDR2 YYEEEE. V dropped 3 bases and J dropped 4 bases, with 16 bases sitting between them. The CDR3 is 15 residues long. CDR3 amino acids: CASSSLTGRVYGYTF. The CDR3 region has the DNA TGTGCCAGCAGCTCACTAACGGGCAGGGTCTATGGCTACACCTTC. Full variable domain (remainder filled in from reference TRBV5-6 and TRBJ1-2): DAGVTQSPTHLIKTRGQQVTLRCSPKSGHDTVSWYQQALGQGPQFIFQYYEEEERQRGNFPDRFSGHQFPNYSSELNVNALLLGDSALYLCASSSLTGRVYGYTFGSGTRLTVV.

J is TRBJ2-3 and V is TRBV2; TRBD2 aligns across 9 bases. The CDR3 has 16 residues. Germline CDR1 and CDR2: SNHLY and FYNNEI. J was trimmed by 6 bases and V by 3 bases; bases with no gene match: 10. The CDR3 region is CASSDQAVAGADTQYF. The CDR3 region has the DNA TGTGCCAGCAGTGACCAGGCGGTAGCGGGGGCTGATACGCAGTATTTT. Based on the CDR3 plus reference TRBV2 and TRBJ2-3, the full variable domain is EPEVTQTPSHQVTQMGQEVILRCVPISNHLYFYWYRQILGQKVEFLVSFYNNEISEKSEIFDDQFSVERPDGSNFTLKIRSTKLEDSAMYFCASSDQAVAGADTQYFGPGTRLTVL.

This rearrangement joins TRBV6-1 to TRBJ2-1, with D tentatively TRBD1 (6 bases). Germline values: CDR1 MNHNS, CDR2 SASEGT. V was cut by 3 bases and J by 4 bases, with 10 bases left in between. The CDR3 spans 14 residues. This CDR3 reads CASSDWTAYNEQFF. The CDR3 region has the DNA TGTGCCAGCAGTGATTGGACAGCTTACAATGAGCAGTTCTTC.

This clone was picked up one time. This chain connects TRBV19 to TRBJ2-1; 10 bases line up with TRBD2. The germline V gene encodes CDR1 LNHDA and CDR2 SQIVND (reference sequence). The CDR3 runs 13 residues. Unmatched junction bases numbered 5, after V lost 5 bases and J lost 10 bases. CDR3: CASSQRGGWEQFF. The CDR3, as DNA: TGTGCCAGTAGTCAGCGGGGGGGCTGGGAGCAGTTCTTC.

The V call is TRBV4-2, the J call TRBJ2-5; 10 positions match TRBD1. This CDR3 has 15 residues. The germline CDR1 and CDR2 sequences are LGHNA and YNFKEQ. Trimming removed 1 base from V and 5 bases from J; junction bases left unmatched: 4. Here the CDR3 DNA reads TGTGCCAGCAGCCAAGGACAGGGGGCGTGGGAGACCCAGTACTTC. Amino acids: CASSQGQGAWETQYF.

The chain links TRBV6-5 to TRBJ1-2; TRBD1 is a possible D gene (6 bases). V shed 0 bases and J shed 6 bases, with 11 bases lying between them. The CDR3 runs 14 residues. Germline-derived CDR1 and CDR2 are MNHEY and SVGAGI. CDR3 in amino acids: CASSYSVQGHGYTF. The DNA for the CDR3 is TGTGCCAGCAGTTACTCGGTACAGGGTCATGGCTACACCTTC.

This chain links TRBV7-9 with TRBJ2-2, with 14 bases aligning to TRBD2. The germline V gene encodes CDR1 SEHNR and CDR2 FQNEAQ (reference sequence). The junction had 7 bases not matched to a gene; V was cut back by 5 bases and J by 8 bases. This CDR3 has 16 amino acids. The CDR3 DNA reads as TGTGCCAGCAGCCCGGCGGGACTAGCGGGGGCAGGGGAGCTGTTTTTT. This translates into CASSPAGLAGAGELFF.

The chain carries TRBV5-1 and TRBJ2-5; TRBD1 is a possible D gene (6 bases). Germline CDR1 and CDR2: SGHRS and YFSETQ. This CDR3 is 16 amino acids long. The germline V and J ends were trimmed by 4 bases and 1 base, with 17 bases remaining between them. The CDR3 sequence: CASSPAPQGTQETQYF. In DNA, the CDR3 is TGCGCCAGCAGCCCTGCACCACAGGGTACCCAAGAGACCCAGTACTTC.

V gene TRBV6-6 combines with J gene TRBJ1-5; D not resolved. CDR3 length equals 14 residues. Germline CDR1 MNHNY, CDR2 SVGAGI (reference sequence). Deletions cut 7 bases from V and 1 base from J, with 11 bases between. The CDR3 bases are TGTGCCAGCATTGGAGGAGACAGCAATCAGCCCCAGCATTTT. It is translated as CASIGGDSNQPQHF.

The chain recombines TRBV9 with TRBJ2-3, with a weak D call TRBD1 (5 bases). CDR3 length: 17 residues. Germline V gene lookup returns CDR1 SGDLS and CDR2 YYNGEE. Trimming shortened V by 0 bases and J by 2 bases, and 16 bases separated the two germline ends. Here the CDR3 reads CASSVGQGLDLTDTQYF. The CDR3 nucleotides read TGTGCCAGCAGCGTAGGGCAGGGTTTGGACCTCACAGATACGCAGTATTTT.

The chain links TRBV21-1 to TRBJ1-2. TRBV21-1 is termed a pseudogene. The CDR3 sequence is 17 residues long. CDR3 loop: CASSKEGRPASNYGYTF. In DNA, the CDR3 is TGTGCCAGCAGCAAGGAGGGGCGCCCAGCAAGTAACTATGGCTACACCTTC.

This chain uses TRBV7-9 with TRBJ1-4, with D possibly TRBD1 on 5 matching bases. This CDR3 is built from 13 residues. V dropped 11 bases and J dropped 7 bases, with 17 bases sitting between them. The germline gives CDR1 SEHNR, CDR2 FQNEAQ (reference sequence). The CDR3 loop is CAGKGGVGEKLFF. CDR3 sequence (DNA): TGTGCCGGAAAAGGAGGGGTGGGTGAAAAACTGTTTTTT.

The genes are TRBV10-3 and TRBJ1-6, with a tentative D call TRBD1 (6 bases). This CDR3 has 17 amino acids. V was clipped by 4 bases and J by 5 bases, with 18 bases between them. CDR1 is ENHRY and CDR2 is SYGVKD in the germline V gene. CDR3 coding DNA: TGTGCCATCAGTGCCTTCGGAAGGGGGACGGATAATTCACCCCTCCACTTT. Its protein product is CAISAFGRGTDNSPLHF.

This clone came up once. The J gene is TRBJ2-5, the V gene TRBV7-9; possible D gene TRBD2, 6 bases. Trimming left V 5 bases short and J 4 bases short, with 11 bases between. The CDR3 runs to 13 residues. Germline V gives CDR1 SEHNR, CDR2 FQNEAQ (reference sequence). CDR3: CASSVGGVETQYF. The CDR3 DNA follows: TGTGCCAGCAGCGTAGGCGGGGTAGAGACCCAGTACTTC.

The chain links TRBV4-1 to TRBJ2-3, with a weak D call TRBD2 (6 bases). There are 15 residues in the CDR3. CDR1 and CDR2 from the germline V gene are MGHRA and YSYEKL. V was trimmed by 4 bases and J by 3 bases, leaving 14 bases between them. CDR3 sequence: CASSPSGLGTDTQYF. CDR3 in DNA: TGCGCCAGCAGCCCCAGCGGGCTTGGAACAGATACGCAGTATTTT.

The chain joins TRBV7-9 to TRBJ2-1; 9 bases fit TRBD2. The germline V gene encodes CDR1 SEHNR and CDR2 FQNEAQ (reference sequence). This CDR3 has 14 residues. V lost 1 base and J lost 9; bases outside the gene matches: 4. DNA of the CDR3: TGTGCCAGCAGCTTAGTTGAGCGGGGGGTTGAGCAGTTCTTC. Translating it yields CASSLVERGVEQFF.

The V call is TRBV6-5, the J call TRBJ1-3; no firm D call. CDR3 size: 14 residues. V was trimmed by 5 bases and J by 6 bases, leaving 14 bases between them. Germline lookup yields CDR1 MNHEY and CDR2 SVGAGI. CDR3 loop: CASSGRGRENTIYF. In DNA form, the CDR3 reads TGTGCCAGCAGTGGACGTGGGAGGGAAAACACCATATATTTT.

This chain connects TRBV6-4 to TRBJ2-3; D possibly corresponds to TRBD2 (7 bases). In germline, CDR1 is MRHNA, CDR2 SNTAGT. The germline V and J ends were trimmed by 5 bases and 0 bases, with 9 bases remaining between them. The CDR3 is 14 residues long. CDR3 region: CASSPGGSTDTQYF. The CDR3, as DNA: TGTGCCAGCAGTCCGGGGGGCAGCACAGATACGCAGTATTTT.

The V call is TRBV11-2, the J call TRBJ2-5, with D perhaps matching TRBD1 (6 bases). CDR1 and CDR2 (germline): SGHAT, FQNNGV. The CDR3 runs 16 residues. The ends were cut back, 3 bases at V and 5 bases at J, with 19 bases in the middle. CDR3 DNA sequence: TGTGCCAGCAGCTTTAGGGCCCTGGGGGCATGGGAGACCCAGTACTTC. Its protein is CASSFRALGAWETQYF.

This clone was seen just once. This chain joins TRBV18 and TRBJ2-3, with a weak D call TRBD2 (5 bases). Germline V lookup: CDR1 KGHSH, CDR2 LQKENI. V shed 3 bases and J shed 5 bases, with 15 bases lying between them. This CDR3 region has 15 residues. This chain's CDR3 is CASSPPDGVGDTQYF. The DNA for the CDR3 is TGTGCCAGCTCACCGCCCGACGGGGTTGGAGATACGCAGTATTTT.